This T cell receptor beta chain was sequenced during a study of read filtering for tumor transcriptome and immune sequencing. Study at large: R-ISS stage counts were roughly eight for I, roughly 15 for II, roughly seven for III. IR-seq gave about 3.5 to 11 million TCR reads per sample; RNA-seq gave about 80 to 1273. Study-level findings and limits: Approximately 87% of IR-seq clonotypes had a single read, yet these held roughly 3.3% of reads.

This clonotype has at least ten counts. Its antigen is as yet unknown. The CDR3 is made up of 15 amino acids. The germline CDR1 and CDR2 sequences are MNHEY and SVGEGT. Trimming pared 5 bases from V and 0 bases from J, leaving 11 bases between. Molecular barcoded adaptors covering alpha/delta and beta/gamma chains were used on 400 ng RNA. Using its own MiXCR run on the reads, TCRdb lists one record per CDR3 protein. The repertoire has about 37,000 distinct CDR3 sequences, approximately 10% of them found once; the top ten carry around 32%. The sequenced sample was a population of CD138-negative cells sorted from bone marrow. The TCR comes from a donor over 35 with multiple myeloma. The chain is built from TRBV6-2 or TRBV6-3 and TRBJ1-5; a weak D match, TRBD1 (6 bases). In DNA, the CDR3 is TGTGCCAGCAGTCACGGGACACATAGCAATCAGCCCCAGCATTTT. This sequence encodes CASSHGTHSNQPQHF.